Following are 10 T cell receptor beta chains from one sample sequenced in a study of T cells of healthy individuals. TCRdb recomputed calls from the 5' RACE reads with MiXCR, one row per CDR3 protein. The table lists more than 85,000 distinct CDR3 sequences, under 20% of them singletons. These receptor sequences come from a human donor in good health.

The sample holds many counts of this clonotype. The chain has TRBV20-1 and TRBJ1-6, with a possible D match to TRBD1 (5 bases). V lost 4 bases and J 10 bases, leaving 14 bases between the germline ends. The CDR3 has 13 amino acids. Germline-derived CDR1 and CDR2 are DFQATT and SNEGSKA (reference sequence). The CDR3 DNA follows: TGCAGTGCTACAGGGAGGATAAGGTCACCCCTCCACTTT. Encoded protein: CSATGRIRSPLHF.

CDR3 sequence reads: CASSFGGQGFYEQYF. The CDR3 DNA follows: TGTGCCAGCAGCTTTGGCGGACAGGGGTTCTACGAGCAGTACTTC. The gene calls are TRBV5-6 and TRBJ2-7; 9 nucleotides align to TRBD1. Looked up from germline, CDR1 is SGHDT and CDR2 is YYEEEE. Trimming removed 2 bases from V and 3 bases from J; junction bases left unmatched: 6. The CDR3 contains 15 residues.

Many counts were recorded for this clonotype. The chain is built from TRBV27 and TRBJ2-7, with TRBD2 as a possible D gene (5 bases). The CDR3 contains 13 residues. V was cut by 6 bases and J by 1 base, with 10 bases left in between. CDR1 is MNHEY and CDR2 is SMNVEV in the germline V gene (reference sequence). The CDR3 DNA reads TGTGCCAGCAGCCCGGACTCATCCTACGAGCAGTACTTC. Its translation is CASSPDSSYEQYF.

This clonotype showed up just a few times. The chain uses TRBV3-1 and TRBJ1-1, with D uncertain. This CDR3 is built from 14 residues. Germline lookup yields CDR1 LGHDT and CDR2 YNNKEL (reference sequence). Trimming pared 4 bases from V and 0 bases from J, leaving 9 bases between. The CDR3 reads CASSPNQMNTEAFF. CDR3 coding DNA: TGTGCCAGCAGCCCTAACCAGATGAACACTGAAGCTTTCTTT.

The rearrangement links TRBV19 to TRBJ1-2, with D possibly TRBD1 on 5 matching bases. CDR1 is LNHDA and CDR2 is SQIVND in the germline V gene (reference sequence). Trimming cost V 11 bases and J 8 bases, with 18 bases left between them. There are 12 residues in the CDR3. The CDR3 nucleotides read TGTGCCCCGGGGGGGGGTACGGGAGGCTACACCTTC. Encoded protein: CAPGGGTGGYTF.

The chain combines TRBV28 with TRBJ2-5; a weak D match, TRBD2 (5 bases). Germline CDR1 is MDHEN and CDR2 is SYDVKM. The V end lost 5 bases, the J end lost 5 bases, and 24 bases lay between the germline ends. The length of the CDR3 is 17 residues. This chain's CDR3 is CASSRVRGRGLGETQYF. CDR3 sequence (DNA): TGTGCCAGCAGTCGTGTCCGGGGTCGTGGACTCGGGGAGACCCAGTACTTC.

The chain combines TRBV14 with TRBJ2-1; 9 bases are a match to TRBD2. Germline V gives CDR1 SGHDN, CDR2 FVKESK. V shed 2 bases, J shed 15 bases, and the junction held 5 bases outside the gene matches. The CDR3 contains 12 residues. The CDR3 reads CASSQHSGRWFF. The CDR3 nucleotides read TGTGCCAGCAGCCAACATAGCGGGAGATGGTTCTTC.

V is TRBV28 and J is TRBJ2-3, with no clear D. The germline gives CDR1 MDHEN, CDR2 SYDVKM. This CDR3 comprises 13 residues. Deletions cut 6 bases from V and 1 base from J, with 8 bases between. The CDR3 nucleotides read TGTGCCAGCAGGGGGAAGCGCACAGATACGCAGTATTTT. It translates to CASRGKRTDTQYF.

This sequence joins TRBV5-1 and TRBJ1-1; 9 bases agree with TRBD1. The CDR3 loop spans 13 amino acids. Germline-derived CDR1 and CDR2 are SGHRS and YFSETQ. The trim removed 3 bases at V and 8 bases at J, leaving 5 bases unmatched. This CDR3 reads CASSWDREREAFF. The DNA of the CDR3 is TGCGCCAGCAGCTGGGACAGGGAGCGGGAAGCTTTCTTT.

The chain combines TRBV20-1 with TRBJ1-2; TRBD1 matches at 9 bases. Looked up from germline, CDR1 is DFQATT and CDR2 is SNEGSKA (reference sequence). The CDR3 loop spans 12 amino acids. J gave up 8 bases and V 3 bases, and 4 bases lay outside the gene matches. Here the CDR3 reads CSASETGGGYTF. CDR3 DNA: TGCAGTGCTAGCGAAACAGGGGGCGGCTACACCTTC.